One sample yielded the 9 T cell receptor beta chains listed below, sequenced in a study of molecular identifiers for immune sequencing clone quantification. TCRdb independently ran MiXCR on the PCR reads; one entry per CDR3 protein. The table lists 60,000 to 70,000 distinct CDR3 sequences, around a sixth of them singletons. The sequenced sample was naive CD8+ T cells from blood, with Jurkat cell RNA spiked in. Subset here: FACS-sorted CD8+CD4-CCR7+CD45RA+ naive T cells. The origin of the receptors is a human donor in good health. Some libraries in this study had Jurkat cell RNA spiked in.

About this clonotype: A much larger clonotype is one base distant, so this may be a read error. This is likely a read error, given that the CDR3 carries no conserved phenylalanine or tryptophan at its end. The chain couples TRBV7-2 to TRBJ2-3; 11 bases line up with TRBD2. The V gene end was trimmed by 1 base and the J gene end by 8 bases; junction bases not matched to a gene: 14. Per germline, CDR1 SGHTA and CDR2 FQGNSA. The CDR3 is made up of 18 amino acids. The DNA of the CDR3 is TGTGCCAGCAGCTTAGTTCCTAGCGGGAGGAGTTACCCAGGTACGCAGTATTCT. This encodes CASSLVPSGRSYPGTQYS.

Ten or more counts support this clonotype. This rearrangement joins TRBV5-1 to TRBJ2-7, with no clear D. V shed 2 bases and J shed 5 bases, with 11 bases lying between them. Germline values: CDR1 SGHRS, CDR2 YFSETQ. CDR3 length equals 13 residues. DNA for the CDR3: TGCGCCAGCAGCTTCGAAACACGCCACGAGCAGTACTTC. Translation: CASSFETRHEQYF.

On this clonotype: This may be a read error: a much more frequent sequence differs by one nucleotide. V is TRBV27 and J is TRBJ2-7; TRBD1 agrees at 7 bases. The CDR3 is 14 amino acids. CDR1 is MNHEY and CDR2 is SMNVEV in the germline V gene (reference sequence). J gave up 4 bases and V 6 bases, and 9 bases lay outside the gene matches. The CDR3 loop is CASSPGQLGYEQYF. The CDR3 DNA is TGTGCCAGCAGCCCGGGACAGTTAGGGTACGAGCAGTACTTC.

This sequence joins TRBV11-2 and TRBJ2-7; 9 bases line up with TRBD1. This CDR3 is built from 15 residues. V lost 1 base, J lost 4 bases, and 5 bases stayed unmatched. The germline CDR1 and CDR2 sequences are SGHAT and FQNNGV. For the CDR3, the DNA is TGTGCCAGCAGCTTAGTGGGACAGGGTTGGTACGAGCAGTACTTC. It specifies CASSLVGQGWYEQYF.

This clonotype has a handful of counts. V usage is TRBV24-1 and J usage is TRBJ2-2; D gene unclear. The CDR3 covers 14 residues. The germline V gene has CDR1 KGHDR and CDR2 SFDVKD. The germline V and J ends were trimmed by 9 bases and 0 bases, with 10 bases remaining between them. In nucleotides, the CDR3 is TGTGCCACCCGAGAACCCGCGAACACCGGGGAGCTGTTTTTT. Protein sequence: CATREPANTGELFF.

The chain links TRBV7-6 to TRBJ2-2; TRBD1 aligns across 7 bases. V was pared by 1 base and J by 2 bases, with 4 bases of the junction left unmatched. The CDR3 length is 16 residues. Per the germline V gene, CDR1 is SGHVS and CDR2 is FNYEAQ. CDR3: CASSLVTGINTGELFF. The CDR3 coding sequence is TGTGCCAGCAGCTTAGTGACAGGGATAAACACCGGGGAGCTGTTTTTT.

At least ten counts were recorded for this clonotype. The rearrangement links TRBV6-6 to TRBJ2-2; TRBD1 agrees at 8 bases. J lost 0 bases, V lost 5 bases, and 2 bases had no gene match. Germline-derived CDR1 and CDR2 are MNHNY and SVGAGI (reference sequence). This CDR3 has 15 amino acids. CDR3 sequence reads: CASSKTGANTGELFF. CDR3 nucleotides: TGTGCCAGCAGTAAGACAGGGGCGAACACCGGGGAGCTGTTTTTT.

There are many counts of this clonotype. V usage is TRBV3-1 and J usage is TRBJ2-7, with 8 bases lining up with TRBD2. CDR1 and CDR2 (germline): LGHDT, YNNKEL (reference sequence). The CDR3 sequence is 16 residues long. V dropped 4 bases and J dropped 2; count of bases not matched to a gene: 10. The CDR3: CASSRGAGEVTYEQYF. DNA of the CDR3: TGTGCCAGCAGCCGCGGAGCGGGAGAAGTCACCTACGAGCAGTACTTC.

This clonotype came up a few times. The chain has TRBV9 and TRBJ2-7, with 7 bases fitting TRBD2. Germline values: CDR1 SGDLS, CDR2 YYNGEE. The length of the CDR3 is 15 residues. J gave up 2 bases and V 0 bases, and 5 bases lay outside the gene matches. Here the CDR3 DNA reads TGTGCCAGCAGCGTAGCAGGCGGGAGTGCCTACGAGCAGTACTTC. As protein: CASSVAGGSAYEQYF.